This T cell receptor (beta chain) is from a study of T cells in Graves' hyperthyroidism and ophthalmopathy. Broader study findings: Model output signaled ophthalmopathy a median roughly 6 months ahead of onset.

Hyperthyroidism was newly diagnosed in patients aged 18 to 65 (duration under 2 months). This clonotype occurred a few times. Its antigen is unidentified. A much larger clone lies a single base off, so this may be a read error. What was amplified from RNA transcripts were TCR beta CDR3 regions. With the HTBI primer set, the TCR CDR3 went through a first round of RT-PCR. TCRdb redid the calling of the multiplex PCR reads with MiXCR, one entry per CDR3 protein. Here the sample spans around 300,000 distinct CDR3 sequences, 13% being singletons. Sequencing was performed on blood. The TCR was taken from a woman aged 30 to 39 with Graves' hyperthyroidism that later progressed to Graves' ophthalmopathy.

In nucleotides, the CDR3 is TGTGCCATCAAATCAAGGGGGTATGAAGGAGACACCATATATTTT. It is translated as CAIKSRGYEGDTIYF. The genes are TRBV10-3 and TRBJ1-3; weak D call: TRBD1 (6 bases). Germline CDR1 is ENHRY and CDR2 is SYGVKD. The CDR3 length is 15 residues. The V and J ends lost 7 bases and 8 bases respectively, with 21 bases between them.